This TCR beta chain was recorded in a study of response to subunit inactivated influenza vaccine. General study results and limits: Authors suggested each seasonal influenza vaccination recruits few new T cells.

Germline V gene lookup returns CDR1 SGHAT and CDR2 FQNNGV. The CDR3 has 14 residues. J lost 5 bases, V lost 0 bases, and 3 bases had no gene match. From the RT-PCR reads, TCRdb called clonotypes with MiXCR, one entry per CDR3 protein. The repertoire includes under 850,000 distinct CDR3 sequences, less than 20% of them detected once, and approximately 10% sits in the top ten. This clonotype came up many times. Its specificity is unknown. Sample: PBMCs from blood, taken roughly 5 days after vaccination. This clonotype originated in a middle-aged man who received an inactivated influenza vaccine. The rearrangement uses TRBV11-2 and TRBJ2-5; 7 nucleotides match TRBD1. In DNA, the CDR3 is TGTGCCAGCAGCTTAGAAGGGGGCGGGGAGACCCAGTACTTC. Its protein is CASSLEGGGETQYF.